This TCR beta chain was captured in a study of blood T cell repertoires in COVID-19. Study overall: Spain, Italy and the United States supplied samples that represented acute and convalescent COVID-19.

In Seattle, patients joined the study during active infection and were tracked longitudinally. Methods used by the authors: Using reference gene primer amplification, nucleated cell counts were estimated. Sequencing was performed with immunoSEQ multiplex PCR; in TCRdb, only in-frame clones are kept and a portion is missing. V, J and clone size were drawn from that table, and D and trimming were deduced from the DNA. The data show roughly 440,000 clones, around 88% seen once. Germline values: CDR1 MGHRA, CDR2 YSYEKL. This CDR3 region has 19 residues. The J segment lost 0 bases and the V segment lost 6 bases, leaving 13 bases of the junction unmatched. This clone was picked up a small number of times.

The chain uses TRBV4-1 and TRBJ1-6, with 8 bases fitting TRBD1. The TCR originated in a woman between 50 and 59 years old with COVID-19, enrolled during active disease. The sample was peripheral blood. The CDR3 DNA is TGCGCCAGCAGAACTCAGACGTTGGGGACAGGCTCCTATAATTCACCCCTCCACTTT. It is translated as CASRTQTLGTGSYNSPLHF.